The T cell receptor (beta chain) described here comes from a study of cytomegalovirus exposure and HLA in healthy donors. Germline V lookup: CDR1 SNHLY, CDR2 FYNNEI. This CDR3 is built from 14 residues. V shed 6 bases, J shed 7 bases, and the junction held 8 bases outside the gene matches. Study results and caveats: Some segments of the V type, notably TRBV6-2 and TRBV6-3, were excluded as indistinguishable. Reportedly, fewer N-insertions than the roughly 700-donor mean appeared in an Asian-associated ancestry cluster in a later analysis.

Primers: 60 Vbeta forward and 13 Jbeta reverse. Produced via immunoSEQ multiplex PCR; TCRdb's table is partial and in-frame only. Found here are around 110,000 clones, more than 65% of them singletons; the top ten hold about 0.8%. Notes on this clone: What it binds is not known.

The rearrangement uses TRBV2 and TRBJ2-2; TRBD2 aligns across 7 bases. Sequencing input: PBMCs. The sequence came from a boy aged 10-17 years in good health and CMV-seronegative. Here the CDR3 reads CASRQGLGVGELFF. The CDR3 DNA follows: TGTGCCAGCAGGCAAGGACTAGGAGTCGGGGAGCTGTTTTTT.